Listed here are 24 T cell receptor beta chains from one sample, sequenced in a study of blood T cells in healthy people across ages. Then a second PCR, running about 6 to 11 cycles, was carried out with a sample-barcoded 5' primer and a J-beta primer mix. TCRdb ran MiXCR on the 5' RACE reads and lists one entry per CDR3 protein. The repertoire holds more than 1.4 million distinct CDR3 sequences, with approximately 38% as singletons. The source material was blood. These receptor sequences come from a woman younger than 30 in good health.

This chain links TRBV18 with TRBJ2-7, with TRBD2 matching 13 bases. The CDR3 sequence is 15 residues long. Trimming took 1 base from V and 7 from J; bases not matched to a gene: 4. CDR1 KGHSH and CDR2 LQKENI come from the germline V gene. Written as DNA, the CDR3 is TGTGCCAGCTCACCACGGGGGACTAGCGGGACTGAGCAGTACTTC. This encodes CASSPRGTSGTEQYF.

CDR3 sequence: CSAGPGTGKWEQYF. CDR3 DNA: TGCAGTGCGGGGCCCGGGACGGGGAAATGGGAGCAGTACTTC. This sequence joins TRBV20-1 and TRBJ2-7, with D possibly being TRBD1 or TRBD2 (5 bases each). The CDR3 runs to 14 residues. V lost 6 bases and J lost 7, with 22 bases in between. Germline loops: CDR1 DFQATT, CDR2 SNEGSKA (reference sequence).

This clonotype was seen a single time. V gene TRBV6-1 combines with J gene TRBJ2-7, with 8 bases that match TRBD1. Per germline, CDR1 MNHNS and CDR2 SASEGT. With 2 bases clipped from V and 1 base from J, the junction kept 7 bases outside the gene matches. The CDR3 sequence is 16 residues long. The CDR3 DNA reads TGTGCCAGCAGTGAAACGAGGACAGGGAGGTCCTACGAGCAGTACTTC. The encoded protein is CASSETRTGRSYEQYF.

The rearrangement links TRBV24-1 to TRBJ2-1; 9 bases match TRBD2. The CDR3 spans 14 residues. The germline CDR1 and CDR2 sequences are KGHDR and SFDVKD. V shed 3 bases and J 6 bases; nucleotides not matched to a gene: 2. The CDR3 DNA reads TGTGCCACCAGTGATCAGACTAGCGGCAATGAGCAGTTCTTC. This codes for CATSDQTSGNEQFF.

This clonotype was counted many times. This rearrangement joins TRBV3-1 to TRBJ1-5; TRBD1 matches 8 bases. The germline V gene has CDR1 LGHDT and CDR2 YNNKEL (reference sequence). The CDR3 consists of 14 residues. Trimming at V came to 1 base and at J to 4 bases, leaving 0 bases not matched to a gene. CDR3 bases: TGTGCCAGCAGCCAAGGGACAGGGAATCAGCCCCAGCATTTT. Amino acids: CASSQGTGNQPQHF.

J is TRBJ2-1 and V is TRBV27, with a tentative D call TRBD1 (6 bases). CDR1 is MNHEY and CDR2 is SMNVEV in the germline V gene (reference sequence). V was clipped by 4 bases and J by 11 bases, with 15 bases between them. The CDR3 spans 13 residues. For the CDR3, the DNA is TGTGCCAGCAGTTCACCTACAGGGAGACAGCAGTTCTTC. Its translation is CASSSPTGRQQFF.

The chain has TRBV18 and TRBJ1-6, with 9 bases fitting TRBD1. V gave up 2 bases and J gave up 9 bases; unmatched junction bases: 2. CDR1 is KGHSH and CDR2 is LQKENI in the germline V gene. The CDR3 sequence is 14 residues long. This CDR3 reads CASSPTGGSSPLHF. In nucleotides, the CDR3 is TGTGCCAGCTCACCAACAGGGGGCAGTTCACCCCTCCACTTT. Using reference TRBV18 and TRBJ1-6 for the parts outside the CDR3, the full variable domain is NAGVMQNPRHLVRRRGQEARLRCSPMKGHSHVYWYRQLPEEGLKFMVYLQKENIIDESGMPKERFSAEFPKEGPSILRIQQVVRGDSAAYFCASSPTGGSSPLHFGNGTRLTVT.

This chain joins TRBV7-2 and TRBJ2-3; no clear D gene. Germline-derived CDR1 and CDR2 are SGHTA and FQGNSA. V was shortened by 1 base and J by 4 bases, with 9 bases between the two germline ends. The CDR3 runs 14 residues. The DNA for the CDR3 is TGTGCCAGCAGCTTAGGCCGGAACCCAGATACGCAGTATTTT. Encoded protein: CASSLGRNPDTQYF.

V is TRBV20-1 and J is TRBJ2-5, with 10 bases that match TRBD1. Germline V gene data show CDR1 as DFQATT and CDR2 as SNEGSKA (reference sequence). V lost 1 base to trimming and J lost 3 bases; unmatched junction nucleotides: 2. The CDR3 loop spans 14 amino acids. CDR3 region: CSARGGTGEETQYF. The CDR3 DNA follows: TGCAGTGCTAGAGGGGGGACAGGGGAAGAGACCCAGTACTTC.

The rearrangement uses TRBV9 and TRBJ1-4; D is possibly TRBD1 (5 bases). Germline V gene data show CDR1 as SGDLS and CDR2 as YYNGEE. The CDR3 has 15 amino acids. Trimming cost V 3 bases and J 7 bases, with 16 bases left between them. CDR3 in amino acids: CASSAPQGGAEKLFF. In DNA form, the CDR3 reads TGTGCCAGCAGCGCACCCCAAGGAGGGGCTGAAAAACTGTTTTTT.

The V call is TRBV4-1, the J call TRBJ2-7; D may be TRBD1 or TRBD2 (5 bases each). CDR3 length: 18 residues. From germline, CDR1 is MGHRA and CDR2 YSYEKL. V lost 0 bases to trimming and J lost 3 bases, with 21 bases between them. CDR3 sequence (DNA): TGCGCCAGCAGCCAAGATCCGCCGGGGCCCCGGCCCCTCTACGAGCAGTACTTC. It codes for CASSQDPPGPRPLYEQYF.

This clonotype was counted between two and nine times. The chain uses TRBV27 and TRBJ1-6; D is unclear. CDR1 and CDR2 (germline): MNHEY, SMNVEV (reference sequence). The CDR3 consists of 17 residues. With 3 bases removed from V and 3 bases from J, the gap between germline ends came to 15 bases. CDR3 residues: CASSFSYRSYYNSPLHF. DNA of the CDR3: TGTGCCAGCAGTTTCTCCTACAGATCGTACTATAATTCACCCCTCCACTTT.

This clonotype turned up a few times. This sequence joins TRBV6-5 and TRBJ2-1, with D perhaps TRBD2 (6 bases). Between the trimmed V and J ends, which lost 4 bases and 2 bases, there was a span of 15 bases. Germline V gene sequence: CDR1 MNHEY, CDR2 SVGAGI. CDR3 length: 16 residues. DNA of the CDR3: TGTGCCAGCAGTTTGTGGGGACTTGGGGCCTACAATGAGCAGTTCTTC. This translates into CASSLWGLGAYNEQFF.

This chain uses TRBV12-3 or TRBV12-4 with TRBJ2-1; TRBD1 aligns across 10 bases. The CDR3 totals 16 residues. The V gene end was trimmed by 1 base and the J gene end by 7 bases; junction bases not matched to a gene: 7. The CDR3 is CASSLGRDRGGNEQFF. The CDR3 nucleotides read TGTGCCAGCAGTTTAGGGCGGGACAGGGGCGGGAATGAGCAGTTCTTC.

This clonotype was detected only a few times. This rearrangement joins TRBV4-1 to TRBJ2-1; 9 nucleotides agree with TRBD2. The germline V gene has CDR1 MGHRA and CDR2 YSYEKL. The CDR3 runs to 16 residues. The V gene end was trimmed by 1 base and the J gene end by 8 bases; junction bases not matched to a gene: 9. This CDR3 is CASSQVPSGIGDEQFF. CDR3 in DNA: TGCGCCAGCAGCCAAGTACCTAGCGGGATAGGAGATGAGCAGTTCTTC.

The chain joins TRBV6-1 to TRBJ2-5, with 7 bases that match TRBD2. Germline V gene data show CDR1 as MNHNS and CDR2 as SASEGT. V dropped 3 bases and J dropped 1; count of bases not matched to a gene: 5. The CDR3 consists of 15 residues. This chain's CDR3 is CASSDPGGIQETQYF. The CDR3 nucleotides read TGTGCCAGCAGTGACCCGGGGGGAATCCAAGAGACCCAGTACTTC.

This chain connects TRBV20-1 to TRBJ2-4, with TRBD1 as a possible D gene (6 bases). V lost 3 bases to trimming and J lost 13 bases, with 22 bases between them. This CDR3 contains 14 residues. Germline V gene lookup returns CDR1 DFQATT and CDR2 SNEGSKA (reference sequence). CDR3 region: CSASHSGQPWQQYF. CDR3 DNA: TGCAGTGCTAGCCATTCCGGACAGCCCTGGCAACAGTACTTC.

J is TRBJ1-4 and V is TRBV7-2, with D possibly being TRBD1 (6 bases). Trimming took off 5 bases at V and 7 bases at J, with 14 bases between the two ends. CDR1 SGHTA and CDR2 FQGNSA come from the germline V gene. The CDR3 totals 14 residues. The CDR3 region is CASSVGGGREKLFF. The CDR3 DNA follows: TGTGCCAGCAGCGTAGGGGGGGGACGTGAAAAACTGTTTTTT.

For the CDR3, the DNA is TGCAGTGCTCGACAAAACTCCGCCGTGGGGCAGTACTTC. Protein: CSARQNSAVGQYF. The chain couples TRBV20-1 to TRBJ2-7; D unclear. This CDR3 has 13 amino acids. V lost 5 bases, J lost 9 bases, and 20 bases lay in between. The V gene's germline CDR1 is DFQATT and CDR2 SNEGSKA (reference sequence).

This rearrangement joins TRBV20-1 to TRBJ2-5; the D gene is possibly TRBD1 (5 bases). Between the trimmed V and J ends, which lost 6 bases and 2 bases, there was a span of 19 bases. Germline values: CDR1 DFQATT, CDR2 SNEGSKA (reference sequence). This CDR3 is built from 15 residues. CDR3 sequence: CSANYAPGNQETQYF. The DNA of the CDR3 is TGCAGTGCAAATTATGCCCCAGGGAATCAAGAGACCCAGTACTTC.

Here the CDR3 DNA reads TGTGCCAGTACCAATTGGGGGACGGACAACACTGAAGCTTTCTTT. Protein product: CASTNWGTDNTEAFF. V and J are TRBV12-3 or TRBV12-4 and TRBJ1-1, with D perhaps matching TRBD1 (5 bases). This CDR3 has 15 amino acids. V was pared by 9 bases and J by 2 bases, with 19 bases between.

The chain carries TRBV4-1 and TRBJ2-7, with 11 positions matching TRBD2. V trimming: 1 base; J trimming: 7 bases; junction bases outside the gene matches: 12. The CDR3 is 17 amino acids. Germline V CDR1 and CDR2: MGHRA, YSYEKL. The CDR3 sequence: CASSQASGRSSYNEQYF. CDR3 nucleotides: TGCGCCAGCAGCCAAGCTAGCGGGAGGAGCTCCTACAATGAGCAGTACTTC.

This clonotype was counted only a few times. V and J are TRBV15 and TRBJ2-1, with D uncertain. Trimming shortened V by 1 base and J by 5 bases, and 9 bases separated the two germline ends. The CDR3 loop spans 14 amino acids. CDR1 is LNHNV, CDR2 YYDKDF, per germline (reference sequence). In nucleotides, the CDR3 is TGTGCCACCAGCAGAGTCTTTAAGGACAATGAGCAGTTCTTC. It specifies CATSRVFKDNEQFF.

This clonotype has more than one count but fewer than ten. The chain recombines TRBV4-1 with TRBJ2-7; D not resolved. The CDR3 loop spans 13 amino acids. Trimming stripped 2 bases from V and 0 bases from J, with 5 bases between. Germline lookup yields CDR1 MGHRA and CDR2 YSYEKL. CDR3 sequence (DNA): TGCGCCAGCAGCCAAACCACCTCCTACGAGCAGTACTTC. It yields the protein CASSQTTSYEQYF.